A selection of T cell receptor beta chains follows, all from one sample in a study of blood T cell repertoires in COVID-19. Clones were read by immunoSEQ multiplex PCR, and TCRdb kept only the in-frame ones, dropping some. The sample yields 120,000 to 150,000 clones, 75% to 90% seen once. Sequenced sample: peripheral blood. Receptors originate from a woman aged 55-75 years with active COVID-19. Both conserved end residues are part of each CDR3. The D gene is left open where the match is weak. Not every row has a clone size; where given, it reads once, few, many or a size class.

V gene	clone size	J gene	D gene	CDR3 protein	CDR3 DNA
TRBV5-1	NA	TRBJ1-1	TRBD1	CASSLGGRGLNTEAFF	TGCGCCAGCAGCTTGGGAGGCAGGGGGTTGAACACTGAAGCTTTCTTT
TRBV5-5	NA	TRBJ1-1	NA	CASSLSDTEAFF	TGTGCCAGCAGCTTATCGGACACTGAAGCTTTCTTT
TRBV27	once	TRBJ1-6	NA	CASSSVQLYSIPLHF	TGTGCCAGCAGTTCGGTACAGTTGTATTCGATCCCCCTCCACTTT
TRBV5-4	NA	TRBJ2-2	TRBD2	CASSPPSGRAGTGELFF	TGTGCCAGCAGCCCTCCTAGCGGGAGGGCCGGCACCGGGGAGCTGTTTTTT
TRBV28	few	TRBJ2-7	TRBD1	CASKGDRGRYEQYF	TGTGCCAGCAAAGGGGACAGGGGAAGGTACGAGCAGTACTTC
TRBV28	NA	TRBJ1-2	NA	CASTPHPGTLYGYTF	TGTGCCAGCACCCCACACCCCGGGACACTTTATGGCTACACCTTC
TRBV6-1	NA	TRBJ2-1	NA	CASSEALPDEQFF	TGTGCCAGCAGTGAAGCGCTTCCGGATGAGCAGTTCTTC
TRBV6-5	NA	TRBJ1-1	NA	CASNLGGNTEAFF	TGTGCCAGCAACTTGGGGGGGAACACTGAAGCTTTCTTT
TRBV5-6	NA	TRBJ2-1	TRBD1	CASSWAGQGAYNEQFF	TGTGCCAGCAGCTGGGCTGGACAGGGGGCCTACAATGAGCAGTTCTTC
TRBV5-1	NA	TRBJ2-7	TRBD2	CASSPTSGSSYEQYF	TGCGCCAGCAGCCCGACTAGCGGGAGCTCCTACGAGCAGTACTTC
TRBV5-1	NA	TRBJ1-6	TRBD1	CASSWDSNSPLHF	TGCGCCAGCAGCTGGGACAGTAATTCACCCCTCCACTTT
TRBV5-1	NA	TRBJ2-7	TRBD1	CASSRRPGQVNEQYF	TGCGCCAGCAGCCGTAGACCGGGACAGGTAAACGAGCAGTACTTC
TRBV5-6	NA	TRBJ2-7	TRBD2	CASSLRTSGFSYEQYF	TGTGCCAGCAGCTTGCGGACTAGCGGATTCTCCTACGAGCAGTACTTC
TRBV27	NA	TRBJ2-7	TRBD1	CASSPETGTSYEQYF	TGTGCCAGCAGCCCAGAGACAGGGACCTCCTACGAGCAGTACTTC
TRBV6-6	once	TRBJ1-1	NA	CASSRRDTEAFF	TGTGCCAGCAGCCGTCGGGACACTGAAGCTTTCTTT
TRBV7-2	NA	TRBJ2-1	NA	CASSLQVSYNEQFF	TGTGCCAGCAGCTTACAGGTCTCCTACAATGAGCAGTTCTTC
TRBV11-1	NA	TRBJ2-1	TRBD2	CASSLKRGGNEQFF	TGTGCCAGCAGCTTAAAACGCGGGGGCAATGAGCAGTTCTTC
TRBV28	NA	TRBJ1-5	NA	CASSWTSQGFNQPQHF	TGTGCCAGCAGTTGGACATCACAGGGATTCAATCAGCCCCAGCATTTT
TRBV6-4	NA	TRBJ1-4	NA	CASSSPVGEGTEKLFF	TGTGCCAGCAGCTCCCCGGTTGGGGAGGGTACTGAAAAACTGTTTTTT
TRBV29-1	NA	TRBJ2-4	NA	CSVDLLDRLAKNIQYF	TGCAGCGTTGATCTCTTGGACAGACTAGCCAAAAACATTCAGTACTTC